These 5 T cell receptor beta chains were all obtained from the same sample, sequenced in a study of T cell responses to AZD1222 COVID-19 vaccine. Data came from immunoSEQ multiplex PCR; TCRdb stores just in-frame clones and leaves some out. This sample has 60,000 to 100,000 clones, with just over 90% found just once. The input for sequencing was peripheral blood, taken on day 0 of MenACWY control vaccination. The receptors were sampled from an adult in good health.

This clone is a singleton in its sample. The CDR3 DNA follows: TGTGCCAGCAGGGACTACCACACAGATACGCAGTATTTT. Its translation is CASRDYHTDTQYF. The rearrangement links TRBV12-3 or TRBV12-4 to TRBJ2-3; possibly TRBD2 for D (6 bases). Between the trimmed V and J ends, which lost 6 bases and 2 bases, there was a span of 9 bases. The CDR3 is 13 amino acids.

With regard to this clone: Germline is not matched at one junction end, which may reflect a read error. The CDR3 nucleotides are TGTGCCAGCAGCCAAGATCTGAACGGTTCCCCTCTCTTT. Its protein product is CASSQDLNGSPLF. The chain joins TRBV3-1 (or the pseudogene TRBV3-2) to TRBJ1-1, with D unresolved. Germline CDR1 and CDR2: LGHDT and YNNKEL (reference sequence). The CDR3 runs 13 residues.

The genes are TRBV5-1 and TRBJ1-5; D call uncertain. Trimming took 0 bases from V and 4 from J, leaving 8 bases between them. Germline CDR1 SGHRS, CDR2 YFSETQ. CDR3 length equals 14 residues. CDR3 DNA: TGCGCCAGCAGCTTGGGTGACCCGAATCAGCCCCAGCATTTT. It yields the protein CASSLGDPNQPQHF.

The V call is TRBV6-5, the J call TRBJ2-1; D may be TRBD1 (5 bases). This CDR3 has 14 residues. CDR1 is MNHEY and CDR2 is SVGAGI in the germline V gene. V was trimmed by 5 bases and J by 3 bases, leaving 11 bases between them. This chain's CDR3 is CASSLGQDYNEQFF. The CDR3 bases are TGTGCCAGCAGTCTCGGACAAGACTACAATGAGCAGTTCTTC.

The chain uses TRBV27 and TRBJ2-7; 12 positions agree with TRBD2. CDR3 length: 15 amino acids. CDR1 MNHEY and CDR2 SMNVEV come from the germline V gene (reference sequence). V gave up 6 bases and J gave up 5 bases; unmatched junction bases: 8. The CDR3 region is CASSRRLAGENEQYF. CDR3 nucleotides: TGTGCCAGCAGCCGTCGACTAGCGGGAGAAAACGAGCAGTACTTC.